One sample yielded the 24 T cell receptor beta chains listed below, sequenced in a study of T-cell reconstitution after alpha-beta-depleted transplantation in children. TCRbeta library construction was performed incorporating unique molecular identifiers. TCRdb re-analysed the PCR reads in MiXCR, keeping a single row per CDR3 protein. This table has a few hundred thousand distinct CDR3 sequences, 9.9% appearing once. The sample consisted of PBMCs from the stem cell graft donor, taken from the stem cell graft. These receptors were taken from a human donor who donated a stem cell graft to a child with SCID.

This clonotype was seen a handful of times. V usage is TRBV25-1 and J usage is TRBJ2-7; 7 nucleotides match TRBD1. Germline-derived CDR1 and CDR2 are MGHDK and SYGVNS. V was clipped by 3 bases and J by 7 bases; unmatched bases: 6. There are 13 residues in the CDR3. For the CDR3, the DNA is TGTGCCAGCAGTGATCCGGGACAGCAAGAGCAGTACTTC. Protein: CASSDPGQQEQYF.

This clonotype occurred a few times. The chain couples TRBV7-6 to TRBJ2-2, with D hard to call. CDR1 is SGHVS, CDR2 FNYEAQ, per germline. Trimming cost V 5 bases and J 7 bases, with 8 bases left between them. The CDR3 has 12 residues. The CDR3 loop is CASSPTGGELFF. The CDR3 coding sequence is TGTGCCAGCAGCCCGACGGGCGGGGAGCTGTTTTTT.

This clonotype was picked up one time. The chain combines TRBV6-1 with TRBJ1-4; D possibly corresponds to TRBD1 (6 bases). The CDR3 is 15 residues long. Trimming took 3 bases from V and 5 from J, leaving 13 bases between them. Germline-derived CDR1 and CDR2 are MNHNS and SASEGT. This chain's CDR3 is CASSDGQRVNEKLFF. In DNA form, the CDR3 reads TGTGCCAGCAGTGACGGACAGAGGGTGAATGAAAAACTGTTTTTT.

The rearrangement uses TRBV5-6 and TRBJ2-1, with 10 positions matching TRBD2. The V and J ends lost 0 bases and 9 bases, in that order; junction bases with no gene match: 12. This CDR3 is 17 amino acids long. The germline gives CDR1 SGHDT, CDR2 YYEEEE. CDR3 bases: TGTGCCAGCAGCTTGGCCTGGCCCAGCGGGGGGGCGTGTGAGCAGTTCTTC. It codes for CASSLAWPSGGACEQFF. Based on the CDR3 plus reference TRBV5-6 and TRBJ2-1, the full variable domain is DAGVTQSPTHLIKTRGQQVTLRCSPKSGHDTVSWYQQALGQGPQFIFQYYEEEERQRGNFPDRFSGHQFPNYSSELNVNALLLGDSALYLCASSLAWPSGGACEQFFGPGTRLTVL.

This clonotype has only a few counts. The rearrangement joins TRBV18 to TRBJ2-7, with no clear D. Germline V gene lookup returns CDR1 KGHSH and CDR2 LQKENI. The CDR3 consists of 15 residues. Trimming took 6 bases from V and 5 from J, leaving 20 bases between them. CDR3 residues: CASSPNYAGSNEQYF. CDR3 bases: TGTGCCAGCTCTCCAAATTATGCTGGGTCCAACGAGCAGTACTTC.

The table lists this clonotype with many counts. The V gene is TRBV6-2 or TRBV6-3, the J gene TRBJ1-1; D gene uncertain. The V gene lost 1 base and the J gene lost 1 base, with 4 bases spanning the gap. This CDR3 has 13 residues. Germline CDR1 is MNHEY and CDR2 is SVGEGT. CDR3 coding DNA: TGTGCCAGCAGTTACTGGGGGAACACTGAAGCTTTCTTT. Its protein is CASSYWGNTEAFF.

This clonotype was seen a few times. The chain employs TRBV5-1 and TRBJ1-1; no firm D call. The CDR3 runs to 14 residues. Trimming took off 1 base at V and 0 bases at J, with 7 bases between the two ends. CDR1 is SGHRS and CDR2 is YFSETQ in the germline V gene. As DNA, the CDR3 is TGCGCCAGCAGCTTGCGTGACGTGAACACTGAAGCTTTCTTT. Its protein product is CASSLRDVNTEAFF.

The chain combines TRBV4-1 with TRBJ2-1; 9 nucleotides match TRBD2. The V gene's germline CDR1 is MGHRA and CDR2 YSYEKL. The V and J ends lost 0 bases and 2 bases, in that order; junction bases with no gene match: 2. The CDR3 consists of 16 residues. This chain's CDR3 is CASSQDAGGTYNEQFF. As DNA, the CDR3 is TGCGCCAGCAGCCAAGATGCGGGGGGGACCTACAATGAGCAGTTCTTC.

Only a few counts were recorded for this clonotype. The chain carries TRBV20-1 and TRBJ2-1; TRBD1 matches 7 bases. Per germline, CDR1 DFQATT and CDR2 SNEGSKA (reference sequence). V lost 0 bases to trimming and J lost 3 bases; unmatched junction nucleotides: 8. This CDR3 spans 16 amino acids. The CDR3: CSAREKVRDSYNEQFF. The CDR3 DNA follows: TGCAGTGCTAGAGAAAAAGTCCGGGACAGCTACAATGAGCAGTTCTTC.

The V gene is TRBV5-5, the J gene TRBJ2-7; D is unclear. V dropped 0 bases and J dropped 3 bases, with 13 bases sitting between them. This CDR3 contains 15 residues. Germline V lookup: CDR1 SGHKS, CDR2 YYEKEE (reference sequence). In DNA, the CDR3 is TGTGCCAGCAGCTTGGCCGTCACGGAAATCTACGAGCAGTACTTC. Encoded protein: CASSLAVTEIYEQYF. The full variable domain, its missing parts supplied by reference TRBV5-5 and TRBJ2-7, is DAGVTQSPTHLIKTRGQQVTLRCSPISGHKSVSWYQQVLGQGPQFIFQYYEKEERGRGNFPDRFSARQFPNYSSELNVNALLLGDSALYLCASSLAVTEIYEQYFGPGTRLTVT.

This clonotype appeared a few times. V is TRBV27 and J is TRBJ1-2; no reliable D call. Germline V gene data show CDR1 as MNHEY and CDR2 as SMNVEV (reference sequence). The CDR3 spans 13 residues. Trimming stripped 6 bases from V and 8 bases from J, with 16 bases between. The DNA for the CDR3 is TGTGCCAGCAGCACCTTCGGCCTAAGGGGCTACACCTTC. It translates to CASSTFGLRGYTF.

This chain uses TRBV7-9 with TRBJ2-7, with D possibly TRBD1 on 5 matching bases. CDR3 length: 14 amino acids. Germline CDR1 SEHNR, CDR2 FQNEAQ (reference sequence). Trimming shortened V by 5 bases and J by 1 base, and 12 bases separated the two germline ends. The DNA of the CDR3 is TGTGCCAGCAGCCTAGAGACAGCGTCCTACGAGCAGTACTTC. It codes for CASSLETASYEQYF.

This clonotype was seen many times. The chain joins TRBV5-1 to TRBJ2-4; either TRBD1 or TRBD2 may fit D (5 bases each). This CDR3 has 13 residues. The germline V and J ends were trimmed by 4 bases and 7 bases, with 12 bases remaining between them. Germline loops: CDR1 SGHRS, CDR2 YFSETQ. In nucleotides, the CDR3 is TGCGCCAGCAGCCAGAACTGGGGGAACATTCAGTACTTC. Protein sequence: CASSQNWGNIQYF.

This clonotype was recorded many times. CDR3 amino acids: CASRDRQGVLKAFF. CDR3 bases: TGTGCCAGCAGAGATCGACAGGGGGTCCTAAAAGCTTTCTTT. V gene TRBV27 combines with J gene TRBJ1-1; 9 nucleotides match TRBD1. Trimming at V came to 6 bases and at J to 9 bases, leaving 11 bases not matched to a gene. Germline CDR1 and CDR2: MNHEY and SMNVEV (reference sequence). The CDR3 loop spans 14 amino acids.

This clonotype was recorded at least ten times. V usage is TRBV5-1 and J usage is TRBJ2-5; either TRBD1 or TRBD2 may supply D (5 bases each). There are 13 residues in the CDR3. The germline V and J ends were trimmed by 1 base and 5 bases, with 9 bases remaining between them. Germline loops: CDR1 SGHRS, CDR2 YFSETQ. The CDR3 DNA sequence: TGCGCCAGCAGCTTGTTCGAGGGGGAGACCCAGTACTTC. Translating it yields CASSLFEGETQYF.

The gene calls are TRBV5-1 and TRBJ2-7; 7 bases line up with TRBD2. CDR1 and CDR2 (germline): SGHRS, YFSETQ. The CDR3 totals 15 residues. With 4 bases clipped from V and 7 bases from J, the junction kept 14 bases outside the gene matches. The CDR3 sequence: CASSNMGLPENEQYF. DNA of the CDR3: TGCGCCAGCAGCAATATGGGACTACCGGAAAATGAGCAGTACTTC.

This clonotype has a handful of counts. This chain links TRBV5-1 with TRBJ2-3; no definite D call. The germline CDR1 and CDR2 sequences are SGHRS and YFSETQ. There are 15 residues in the CDR3. V lost 0 bases and J lost 2, with 10 bases in between. Written as DNA, the CDR3 is TGCGCCAGCAGCTTGGAGGCGGCCCACACAGATACGCAGTATTTT. The encoded protein is CASSLEAAHTDTQYF.

This clonotype was seen only a few times. This chain joins TRBV18 and TRBJ1-4; no definite D call. The CDR3 totals 12 residues. The germline V and J ends were trimmed by 0 bases and 9 bases, with 5 bases remaining between them. Germline V gene data show CDR1 as KGHSH and CDR2 as LQKENI. CDR3 loop: CASSPPGKKLFF. CDR3 coding DNA: TGTGCCAGCTCACCACCGGGGAAAAAACTGTTTTTT.

The sample holds many counts of this clonotype. This chain joins TRBV15 and TRBJ1-2; D perhaps matches TRBD1 (5 bases). Trimming left V 5 bases short and J 2 bases short, with 15 bases between. Per the germline V gene, CDR1 is LNHNV and CDR2 is YYDKDF (reference sequence). There are 15 residues in the CDR3. The DNA of the CDR3 is TGTGCCACCAGCGGTGACAGCTTATTCAACTATGGCTACACCTTC. The encoded protein is CATSGDSLFNYGYTF.

Ten or more counts support this clonotype. The chain couples TRBV2 to TRBJ2-7, with a weak D call TRBD2 (5 bases). Germline CDR1 is SNHLY and CDR2 is FYNNEI. This CDR3 has 12 residues. Between the trimmed V and J ends, which lost 8 bases and 7 bases, there was a span of 15 bases. This CDR3 is CASGMGVGEQYF. CDR3 coding DNA: TGTGCCAGCGGGATGGGAGTGGGAGAGCAGTACTTC.

The chain couples TRBV6-5 to TRBJ1-1, with D perhaps TRBD1 (5 bases). CDR3 length: 12 residues. Trimming left V 7 bases short and J 6 bases short, with 12 bases between. CDR1 and CDR2 from the germline V gene are MNHEY and SVGAGI. The CDR3 reads CASTETGAEAFF. The CDR3 region has the DNA TGTGCCAGCACCGAGACGGGGGCTGAAGCTTTCTTT.

This clonotype was counted a few times. The chain employs TRBV20-1 and TRBJ2-1; D possibly corresponds to TRBD2 (7 bases). V was trimmed by 6 bases and J by 9 bases, leaving 18 bases between them. This CDR3 is built from 13 residues. From germline, CDR1 is DFQATT and CDR2 SNEGSKA (reference sequence). The CDR3 region is CSAKFGGASEQFF. Written as DNA, the CDR3 is TGCAGTGCAAAATTTGGGGGGGCCAGTGAGCAGTTCTTC.

J is TRBJ2-1 and V is TRBV5-1; TRBD1 is a possible D gene (5 bases). Germline CDR1 reads SGHRS; CDR2 reads YFSETQ. Between the trimmed V and J ends, which lost 0 bases and 0 bases, there was a span of 7 bases. The CDR3 runs 15 residues. Here the CDR3 reads CASSLVDSSYNEQFF. CDR3 nucleotides: TGCGCCAGCAGCTTGGTCGACAGCTCCTACAATGAGCAGTTCTTC. Complete variable domain (other parts from reference TRBV5-1 and TRBJ2-1): KAGVTQTPRYLIKTRGQQVTLSCSPISGHRSVSWYQQTPGQGLQFLFEYFSETQRNKGNFPGRFSGRQFSNSRSEMNVSTLELGDSALYLCASSLVDSSYNEQFFGPGTRLTVL.

This clonotype was found a few times. The J gene is TRBJ1-6, the V gene TRBV6-1; 8 bases fit TRBD1. CDR1 is MNHNS, CDR2 SASEGT, per germline. The V gene end was trimmed by 6 bases and the J gene end by 6 bases; junction bases not matched to a gene: 10. The CDR3 has 16 residues. This chain's CDR3 is CASRASDRGGNSPLHF. CDR3 nucleotides: TGTGCCAGCAGAGCGAGCGACAGGGGTGGTAATTCACCCCTCCACTTT.